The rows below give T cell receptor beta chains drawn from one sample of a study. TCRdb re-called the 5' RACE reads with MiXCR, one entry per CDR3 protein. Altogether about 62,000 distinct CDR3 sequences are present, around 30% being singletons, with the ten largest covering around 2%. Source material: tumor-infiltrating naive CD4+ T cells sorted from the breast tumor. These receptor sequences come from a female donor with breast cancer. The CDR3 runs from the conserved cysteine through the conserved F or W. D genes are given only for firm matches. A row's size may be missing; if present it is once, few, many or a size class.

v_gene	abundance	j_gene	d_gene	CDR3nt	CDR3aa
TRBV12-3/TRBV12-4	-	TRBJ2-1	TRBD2	TGTGCCTCCACTACCGGGACTAGCGCTCCAGATGAGCAGTTCTTC	CASTTGTSAPDEQFF
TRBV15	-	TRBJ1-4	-	TGTGCCACCAGCATTCGAAAAAATTGGACCCCTAATGAAAAACTGTTTTTT	CATSIRKNWTPNEKLFF
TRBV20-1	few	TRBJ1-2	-	TGCAGTGCTAGTACCAGGGACTATGGCTACACCTTC	CSASTRDYGYTF
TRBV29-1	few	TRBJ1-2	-	TGCAGCGTTGAGGACGAGGACTATGGCTACACCTTC	CSVEDEDYGYTF
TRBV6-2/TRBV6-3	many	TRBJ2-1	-	TGTGCCAGCAGTTTGACGAGCTCGGATGAGCAGTTCTTC	CASSLTSSDEQFF
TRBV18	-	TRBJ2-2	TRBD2	TGTGCCAGCTCACCACCGGGACTAGCGGGAGTCTGGGAGCTGTTTTTT	CASSPPGLAGVWELFF
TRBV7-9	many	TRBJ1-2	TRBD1	TGTGCCAGCAGCCCGAGTCTAGGGGGCGCCGAAGGCTACACCTTC	CASSPSLGGAEGYTF
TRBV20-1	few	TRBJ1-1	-	TGCAGTGCTAGTCTGACAGCGAACACTGAAGCTTTCTTT	CSASLTANTEAFF
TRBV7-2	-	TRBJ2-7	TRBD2	TGTGCCAGCAGCCCGACGCGGGAGACTCACGAGCAGTACTTC	CASSPTRETHEQYF
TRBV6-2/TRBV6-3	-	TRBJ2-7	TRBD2	TGTGCCAGCAGTCCCTCTAGCGGGAGACCCTACGAGCAGTACTTC	CASSPSSGRPYEQYF
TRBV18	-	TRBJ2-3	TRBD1	TGTGCCAGCTCACCAACCGGGACAGGCAGCACAGATACGCAGTATTTT	CASSPTGTGSTDTQYF
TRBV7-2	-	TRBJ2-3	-	TGTGCCAGCAGCCGGTCTATCACAGATACGCTGTATTTT	CASSRSITDTLYF
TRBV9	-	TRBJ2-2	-	TGTGCCAGCAGCGTTAGAACAGGGCGCCGCGGGGAGCTGTTTTTT	CASSVRTGRRGELFF
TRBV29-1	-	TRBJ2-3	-	TGCAGCGCCAAAGCTGCAGATACGCAGTATTTT	CSAKAADTQYF
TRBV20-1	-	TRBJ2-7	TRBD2	TGCAGTGCTAGAGATCCCCTAGCGGCCAGATCCTACGAGCAGTACTTC	CSARDPLAARSYEQYF
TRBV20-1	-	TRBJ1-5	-	TGCAGTGCTAGAGCCAGGGCTCCTTATAGCAATCAGCCCCAGCATTTT	CSARARAPYSNQPQHF
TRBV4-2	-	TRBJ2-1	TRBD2	TGTGCCAGCAGCCAAGAATTTCCTAGCGGCAATGAGCAGTTCTTC	CASSQEFPSGNEQFF
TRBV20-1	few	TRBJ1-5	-	TGCAGCACAAAGGGGTCAGGAGGCAATCAGCCCCAGCATTTT	CSTKGSGGNQPQHF
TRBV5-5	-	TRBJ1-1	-	TGTGCCAGCAGCCCTGGACACTCGGTTTTCACTGAAGCTTTCTTT	CASSPGHSVFTEAFF
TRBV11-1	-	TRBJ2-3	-	TGTGCCAGCAGCTTAGCCCTGGGAGGGGGCTATACAGATACGCAGTATTTT	CASSLALGGGYTDTQYF
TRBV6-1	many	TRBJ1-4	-	TGTGCCAGCAGGGATACAGGGTCGGGTGCTAATGAAAAACTGTTTTTT	CASRDTGSGANEKLFF
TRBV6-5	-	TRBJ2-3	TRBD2	TGTGCCAGCAGTGCCTATCCCCGGACTAGCGGCACAGATACGCAGTATTTT	CASSAYPRTSGTDTQYF
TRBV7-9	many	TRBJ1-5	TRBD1	TGTGCCAGCAGCCGACAGGGAAATAGCAATCAGCCCCAGCATTTT	CASSRQGNSNQPQHF
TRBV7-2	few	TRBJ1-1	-	TGTGCCAGCTCCGCCAGTGCGATGGACACTGAAGCTTTCTTT	CASSASAMDTEAFF
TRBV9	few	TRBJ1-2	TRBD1	TGTGCCGGCAGCGAACAGGGGGCGCTTGACTATGGCTACACCTTC	CAGSEQGALDYGYTF
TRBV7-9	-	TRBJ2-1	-	TGTGCCAGCAGCTTAGCTTCGCGGCCCCAAAATGAGCAGTTCTTC	CASSLASRPQNEQFF
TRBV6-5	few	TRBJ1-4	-	TGTGCCAGCAGACCCCACAGTGGTGAAAAACTGTTTTTT	CASRPHSGEKLFF
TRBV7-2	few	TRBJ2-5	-	TGTGCCAGCAGCTTACGCGGCGGCTATGTGACCCAGTACTTC	CASSLRGGYVTQYF
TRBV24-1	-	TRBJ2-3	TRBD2	TGTGCCACCAGTAATGCTAGCGGAGGTGATACGCAGTATTTT	CATSNASGGDTQYF
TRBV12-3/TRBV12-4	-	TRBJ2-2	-	TGTGCCAGCAGAAGGGACCGTCGGGACGGCGGCGGGGAGCTGTCTTTT	CASRRDRRDGGGELSF
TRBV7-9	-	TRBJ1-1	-	TGTGCCAGCAGCCACGGGGGCACTGAAGCTTTCTTT	CASSHGGTEAFF
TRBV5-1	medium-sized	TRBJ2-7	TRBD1	TGCGCCAGCAGCTTACAGGGGGCGACCGAGCAGTACTTC	CASSLQGATEQYF
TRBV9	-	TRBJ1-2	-	TGTGCCAACAGCCCACGACAGGACAATGGCTACACCTTC	CANSPRQDNGYTF
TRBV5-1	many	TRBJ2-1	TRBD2	TGCGCCAGCAGCTTGGGTACGGGAGGGCACAATGAGCAGTTCTTC	CASSLGTGGHNEQFF
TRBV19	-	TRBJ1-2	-	TGTGCCAGTAGTATCGCTGGGGGCGACGGGGGCTACACCTTC	CASSIAGGDGGYTF
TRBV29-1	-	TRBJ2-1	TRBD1	TGCAGCGTCTCTGGGACAGGGGGACTTGAGCAGTTCTTC	CSVSGTGGLEQFF
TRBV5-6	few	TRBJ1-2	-	TGTGCCAGCAGCCCTGGGACGTCAAACTATGGCTACACCTTC	CASSPGTSNYGYTF
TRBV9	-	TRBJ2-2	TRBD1	TGTGCCAGCAGCGTAGCGAACAGGGGAATGGGGGAGCTGTTTTTT	CASSVANRGMGELFF
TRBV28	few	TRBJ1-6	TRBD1	TGTGCCAGCAAAAAGAAAACGACAGGGCCTTCACCCCTCCACTTT	CASKKKTTGPSPLHF
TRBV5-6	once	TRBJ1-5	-	TGTGCCAGCAGGTATGGGACTGCTGTTAATCAGCCCCAGCATTTT	CASRYGTAVNQPQHF